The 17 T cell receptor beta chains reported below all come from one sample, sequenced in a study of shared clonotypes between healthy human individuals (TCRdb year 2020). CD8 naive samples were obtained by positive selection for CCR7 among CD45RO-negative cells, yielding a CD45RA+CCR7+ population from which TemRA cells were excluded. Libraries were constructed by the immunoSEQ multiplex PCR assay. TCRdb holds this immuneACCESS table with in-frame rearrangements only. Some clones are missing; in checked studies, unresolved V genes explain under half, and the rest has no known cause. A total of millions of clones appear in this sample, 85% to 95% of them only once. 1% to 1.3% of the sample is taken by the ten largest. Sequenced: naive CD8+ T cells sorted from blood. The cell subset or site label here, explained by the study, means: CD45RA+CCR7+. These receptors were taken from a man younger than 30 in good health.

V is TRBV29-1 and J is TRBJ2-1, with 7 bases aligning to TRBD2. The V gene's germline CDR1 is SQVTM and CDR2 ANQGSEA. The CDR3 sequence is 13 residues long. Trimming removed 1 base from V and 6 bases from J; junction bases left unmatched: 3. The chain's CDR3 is CSVEGLAVNEQFF. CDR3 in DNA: TGCAGCGTTGAAGGTCTAGCGGTCAATGAGCAGTTCTTC.

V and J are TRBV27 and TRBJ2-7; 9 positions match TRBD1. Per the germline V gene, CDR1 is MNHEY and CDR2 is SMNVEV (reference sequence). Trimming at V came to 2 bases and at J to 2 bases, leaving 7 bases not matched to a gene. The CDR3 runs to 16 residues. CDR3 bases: TGTGCCAGCAGTTTAGCTCCAGGACAGGGGACCTACGAGCAGTACTTC. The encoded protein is CASSLAPGQGTYEQYF.

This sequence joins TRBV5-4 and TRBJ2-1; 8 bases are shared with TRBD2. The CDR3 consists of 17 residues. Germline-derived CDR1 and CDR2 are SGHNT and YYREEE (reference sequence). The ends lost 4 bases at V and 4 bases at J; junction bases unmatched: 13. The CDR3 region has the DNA TGTGCCAGCAGCCTCGGAGGGGCGGGAGGTTCTTACAATGAGCAGTTCTTC. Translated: CASSLGGAGGSYNEQFF.

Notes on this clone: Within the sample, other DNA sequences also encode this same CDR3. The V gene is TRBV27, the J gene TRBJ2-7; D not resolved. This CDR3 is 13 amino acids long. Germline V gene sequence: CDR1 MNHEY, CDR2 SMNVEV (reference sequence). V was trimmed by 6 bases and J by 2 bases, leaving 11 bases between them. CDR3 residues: CASSLTQAYEQYF. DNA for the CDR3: TGTGCCAGCAGCCTCACCCAAGCCTACGAGCAGTACTTC.

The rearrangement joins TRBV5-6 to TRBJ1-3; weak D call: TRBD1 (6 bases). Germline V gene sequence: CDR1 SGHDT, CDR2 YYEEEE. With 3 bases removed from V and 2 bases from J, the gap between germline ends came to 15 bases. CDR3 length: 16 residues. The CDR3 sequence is CASSSTRQEAGNTIYF. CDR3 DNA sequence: TGTGCCAGCAGCTCGACAAGACAGGAGGCTGGAAACACCATATATTTT.

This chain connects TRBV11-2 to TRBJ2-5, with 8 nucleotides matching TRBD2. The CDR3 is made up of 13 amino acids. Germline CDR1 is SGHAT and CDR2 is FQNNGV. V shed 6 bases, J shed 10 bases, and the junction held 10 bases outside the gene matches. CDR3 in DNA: TGTGCCAGCAGTCTTAGCGGGGAAGAGGACCAGTACTTC. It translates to CASSLSGEEDQYF. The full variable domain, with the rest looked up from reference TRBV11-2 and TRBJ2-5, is EAGVAQSPRYKIIEKRQSVAFWCNPISGHATLYWYQQILGQGPKLLIQFQNNGVVDDSQLPKDRFSAERLKGVDSTLKIQPAKLEDSAVYLCASSLSGEEDQYFGPGTRLLVL.

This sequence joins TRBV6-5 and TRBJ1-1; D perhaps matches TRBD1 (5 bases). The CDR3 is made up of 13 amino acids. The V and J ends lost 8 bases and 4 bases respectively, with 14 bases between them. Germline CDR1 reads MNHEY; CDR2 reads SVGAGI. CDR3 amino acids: CASRGDFATEAFF. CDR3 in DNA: TGTGCCAGCCGGGGGGATTTTGCCACTGAAGCTTTCTTT.

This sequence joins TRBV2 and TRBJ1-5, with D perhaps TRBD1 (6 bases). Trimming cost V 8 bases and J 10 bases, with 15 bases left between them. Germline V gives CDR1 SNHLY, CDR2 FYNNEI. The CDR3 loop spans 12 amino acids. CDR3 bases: TGTGCCAGCCGGGACATTGTCAGCCCCCAGCATTTT. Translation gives CASRDIVSPQHF. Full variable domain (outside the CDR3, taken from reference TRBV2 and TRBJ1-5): EPEVTQTPSHQVTQMGQEVILRCVPISNHLYFYWYRQILGQKVEFLVSFYNNEISEKSEIFDDQFSVERPDGSNFTLKIRSTKLEDSAMYFCASRDIVSPQHFGDGTRLSIL.

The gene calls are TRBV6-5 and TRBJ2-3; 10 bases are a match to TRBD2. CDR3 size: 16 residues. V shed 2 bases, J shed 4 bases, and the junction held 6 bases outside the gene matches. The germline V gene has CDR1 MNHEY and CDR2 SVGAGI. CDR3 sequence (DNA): TGTGCCAGCAGTTACATTAAGCGGGGGGGCCCAGATACGCAGTATTTT. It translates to CASSYIKRGGPDTQYF.

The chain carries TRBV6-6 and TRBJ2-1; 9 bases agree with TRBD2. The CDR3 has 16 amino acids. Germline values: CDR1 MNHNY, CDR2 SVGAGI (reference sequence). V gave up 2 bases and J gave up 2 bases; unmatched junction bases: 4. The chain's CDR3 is CASSYHEREAYNEQFF. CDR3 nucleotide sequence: TGTGCCAGCAGTTACCACGAGCGGGAGGCCTACAATGAGCAGTTCTTC.

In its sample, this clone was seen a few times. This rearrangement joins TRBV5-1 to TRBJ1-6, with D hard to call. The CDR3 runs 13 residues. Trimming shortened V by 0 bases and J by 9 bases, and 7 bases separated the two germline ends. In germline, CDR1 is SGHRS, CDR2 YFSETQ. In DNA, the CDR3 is TGCGCCAGCAGCTTGGTGGGCCTTTCACCCCTCCACTTT. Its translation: CASSLVGLSPLHF.

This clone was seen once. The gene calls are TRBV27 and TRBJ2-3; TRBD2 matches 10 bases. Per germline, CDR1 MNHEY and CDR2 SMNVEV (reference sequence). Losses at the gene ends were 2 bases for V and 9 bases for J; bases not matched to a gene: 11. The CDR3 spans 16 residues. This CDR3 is CASSLLAGAPLVTQYF. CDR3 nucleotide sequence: TGTGCCAGCAGTTTACTAGCGGGAGCCCCTCTTGTGACGCAGTATTTT.

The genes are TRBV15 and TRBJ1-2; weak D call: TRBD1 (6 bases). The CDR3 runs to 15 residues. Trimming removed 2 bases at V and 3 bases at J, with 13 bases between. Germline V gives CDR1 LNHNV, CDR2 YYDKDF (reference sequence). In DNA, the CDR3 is TGTGCCACCAGCAGACCGGGACAAGAGGACTATGGCTACACCTTC. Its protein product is CATSRPGQEDYGYTF.

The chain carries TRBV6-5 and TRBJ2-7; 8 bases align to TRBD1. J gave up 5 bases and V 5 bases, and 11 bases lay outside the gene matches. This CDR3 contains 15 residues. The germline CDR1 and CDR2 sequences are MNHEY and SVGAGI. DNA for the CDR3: TGTGCCAGCAGTCCGCGGACAGGGAGGTGGGACGAGCAGTACTTC. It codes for CASSPRTGRWDEQYF.

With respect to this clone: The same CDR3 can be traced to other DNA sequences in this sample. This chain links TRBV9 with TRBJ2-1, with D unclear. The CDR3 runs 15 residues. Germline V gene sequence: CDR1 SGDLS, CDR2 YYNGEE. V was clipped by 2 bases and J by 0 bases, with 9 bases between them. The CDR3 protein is CASSVDPSSYNEQFF. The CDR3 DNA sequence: TGTGCCAGCAGCGTCGACCCTAGCTCCTACAATGAGCAGTTCTTC.

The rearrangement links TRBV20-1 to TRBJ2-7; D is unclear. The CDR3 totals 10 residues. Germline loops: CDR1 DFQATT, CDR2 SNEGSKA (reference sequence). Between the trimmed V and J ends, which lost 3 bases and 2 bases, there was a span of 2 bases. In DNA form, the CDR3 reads TGCAGTGCTAGTGCCTACGAGCAGTACTTC. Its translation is CSASAYEQYF.

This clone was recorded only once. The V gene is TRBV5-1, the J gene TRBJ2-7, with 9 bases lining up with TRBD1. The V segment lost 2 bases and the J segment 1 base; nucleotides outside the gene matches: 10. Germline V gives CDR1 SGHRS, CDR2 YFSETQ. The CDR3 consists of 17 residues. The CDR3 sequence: CASSFNIETGGSYEQYF. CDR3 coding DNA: TGCGCCAGCAGCTTTAATATCGAGACAGGGGGTTCCTACGAGCAGTACTTC.